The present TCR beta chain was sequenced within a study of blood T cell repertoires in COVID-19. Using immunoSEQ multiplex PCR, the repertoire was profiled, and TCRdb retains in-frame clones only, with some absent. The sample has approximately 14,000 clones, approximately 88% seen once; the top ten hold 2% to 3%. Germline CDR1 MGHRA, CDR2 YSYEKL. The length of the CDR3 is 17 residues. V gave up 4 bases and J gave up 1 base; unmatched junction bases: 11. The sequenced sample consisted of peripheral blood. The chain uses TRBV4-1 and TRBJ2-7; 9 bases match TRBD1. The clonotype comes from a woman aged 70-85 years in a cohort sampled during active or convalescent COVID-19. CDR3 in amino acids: CASSPSPGTGISYEQYF. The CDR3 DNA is TGCGCCAGCAGCCCTTCGCCCGGGACAGGGATTTCCTACGAGCAGTACTTC.